The rows below give T cell receptor beta chains drawn from one sample of a study of blood T cell repertoires in COVID-19. Profiled with immunoSEQ multiplex PCR; TCRdb holds only in-frame clones, not every one. Of approximately 170,000 clones listed, 70% to 85% are singletons. Sequencing was performed on peripheral blood. The receptors were sampled from a woman between 50 and 59 years old with acute or convalescent COVID-19. CDR3s include the opening cysteine and the closing phenylalanine or tryptophan. A D gene is named only where the DNA matches it firmly. The size field is filled for only some rows; it gives once, few, many or a size class.

v_call	j_call	cdr3_length	d_call	clone_size	cdr3_aa	cdr3_nt
TRBV7-2	TRBJ2-7	14	NA	NA	CASSLFQGQYEQYF	TGTGCCAGCAGCTTATTTCAGGGACAATACGAGCAGTACTTC
TRBV6-2/TRBV6-3	TRBJ1-5	18	TRBD1	NA	CASSPTPEGARWNQPQHF	TGTGCCAGCAGCCCAACCCCGGAGGGGGCGCGATGGAATCAGCCCCAGCATTTT
TRBV3-1/TRBV3-2	TRBJ1-4	13	TRBD1	NA	CASSLGQGAKLFF	TGTGCCAGCAGCCTTGGACAGGGGGCAAAACTGTTTTTT
TRBV29-1	TRBJ1-1	11	NA	NA	CIALSLTEAFF	TGCATCGCCTTGAGTCTGACTGAAGCTTTCTTT
TRBV7-9	TRBJ2-4	17	TRBD1	few	CASSRQTGGTAKNIQYF	TGTGCCAGCAGCCGCCAGACAGGGGGCACGGCCAAAAACATTCAGTACTTC
TRBV18	TRBJ1-5	15	TRBD1	NA	CASSPKNRGDQPQHF	TGTGCCAGCTCACCCAAGAACAGGGGTGATCAGCCCCAGCATTTT
TRBV5-1	TRBJ2-3	16	TRBD2	few	CASNSGSGGTTDTQYF	TGCGCCAGCAACTCGGGTAGCGGGGGGACCACAGATACGCAGTATTTT
TRBV7-9	TRBJ2-2	15	NA	NA	CASSLGHSATGELFF	TGTGCCAGCAGCTTAGGACATTCAGCCACCGGGGAGCTGTTTTTT
TRBV25-1	TRBJ2-3	15	TRBD2	NA	CASSRGLAGVGTQYF	TGTGCCAGCAGTCGGGGACTAGCGGGAGTAGGTACGCAGTATTTT
TRBV19	TRBJ1-1	16	NA	few	CASSIPQGGADTEAFF	TGTGCCAGTAGTATACCCCAGGGAGGCGCGGACACTGAAGCTTTCTTT
TRBV21-1	TRBJ1-1	14	NA	NA	CASSKGQGKTEAFF	TGTGCCAGCAGCAAGGGACAGGGAAAGACTGAAGCTTTCTTT
TRBV7-9	TRBJ2-7	14	NA	NA	CASSFPGLIYEQYF	TGTGCCAGCAGCTTTCCTGGACTGATCTACGAGCAGTACTTC
TRBV15	TRBJ1-5	14	TRBD1	NA	CATSRTGSNQPQHF	TGTGCCACTTCCCGGACAGGGAGCAATCAGCCCCAGCATTTT
TRBV15	TRBJ2-3	18	TRBD2	NA	CATSRDKARAGVTDTQYF	TGTGCCACCAGCAGAGACAAGGCTCGAGCGGGAGTTACAGATACGCAGTATTTT
TRBV19	TRBJ1-3	15	TRBD1	NA	CASSLDRGTGNTIYF	TGTGCCAGTAGTTTGGACAGGGGGACTGGAAACACCATATATTTT
TRBV4-3	TRBJ1-3	15	NA	NA	CASSLSTGSGNTIYF	TGCGCCAGCAGCCTAAGCACAGGTTCTGGAAACACCATATATTTT
TRBV14	TRBJ2-7	14	TRBD2	NA	CASSPGTRGYEQYF	TGTGCCAGCAGCCCCGGGACTAGGGGCTACGAGCAGTACTTC
TRBV6-5	TRBJ2-7	13	TRBD2	NA	CASSPLAGGEQYF	TGTGCCAGCAGTCCTTTAGCGGGGGGGGAGCAGTACTTC
TRBV3-1/TRBV3-2	TRBJ2-3	15	NA	few	CASSLGRRSTDTQYF	TGTGCCAGCAGCCTCGGGCGGAGGAGCACAGATACGCAGTATTTT
TRBV28	TRBJ1-3	13	TRBD1	NA	CASSTGDGNTIYF	TGTGCCAGCAGCACAGGGGATGGAAACACCATATATTTT
TRBV4-3	TRBJ2-1	15	TRBD1	NA	CASSQQGAPYNEQFF	TGCGCCAGCAGCCAGCAGGGGGCCCCCTACAATGAGCAGTTCTTC
TRBV5-1	TRBJ2-7	16	TRBD1	NA	CASSSNRGRGSYEQYF	TGCGCCAGCAGCTCAAACAGGGGCCGGGGTTCCTACGAGCAGTACTTC
TRBV11-2	TRBJ2-3	16	NA	NA	CASSLRGGLEVDTQYF	TGTGCCAGCAGCTTACGAGGCGGGCTAGAAGTCGATACGCAGTATTTT
TRBV7-2	TRBJ2-1	14	NA	NA	CASSLGGTRNEQFF	TGTGCCAGCAGCTTAGGTGGGACACGCAATGAGCAGTTCTTC
TRBV9	TRBJ2-7	17	NA	NA	CASSPRGQRGVSYEQYF	TGTGCCAGCAGCCCCAGGGGGCAGCGGGGGGTTTCCTACGAGCAGTACTTC
TRBV19	TRBJ2-3	17	TRBD2	NA	CASSIRRLAGLTDTQYF	TGTGCCAGTAGTATTAGGAGGCTAGCGGGTTTGACAGATACGCAGTATTTT
TRBV5-4	TRBJ2-1	16	TRBD2	NA	CASSQKLAGVNNEQFF	TGTGCCAGCAGCCAGAAACTAGCGGGAGTGAACAATGAGCAGTTCTTC
TRBV29-1	TRBJ2-1	14	TRBD1	NA	CSARKGQNYNEQFF	TGCAGCGCCCGTAAGGGACAGAATTACAATGAGCAGTTCTTC
TRBV19	TRBJ2-7	13	NA	NA	CASSIPPRHEQYF	TGTGCCAGTAGTATACCCCCCCGTCACGAGCAGTACTTC
TRBV18	TRBJ1-2	15	NA	NA	CASSRAEGKWYGYTF	TGTGCCAGCTCACGGGCGGAGGGGAAATGGTATGGCTACACCTTC
TRBV6-2/TRBV6-3	TRBJ2-7	15	TRBD2	NA	CASSPTSGRKNEQYF	TGTGCCAGCAGTCCCACTAGCGGGAGAAAAAACGAGCAGTACTTC
TRBV11-2	TRBJ1-5	15	TRBD1	NA	CASSFVDRANQPQHF	TGTGCCAGCAGCTTTGTTGACAGGGCAAATCAGCCCCAGCATTTT
TRBV7-2	TRBJ1-3	15	NA	NA	CASSLDSASGNTIYF	TGTGCCAGCAGCTTGGACAGCGCGTCTGGAAACACCATATATTTT
TRBV28	TRBJ1-6	17	TRBD1	NA	CASSRPGTGARNSPLHF	TGTGCCAGCAGTCGCCCCGGGACAGGGGCGCGAAATTCACCCCTCCACTTT
TRBV3-1/TRBV3-2	TRBJ1-2	15	TRBD1	few	CASSTRDSSNYGYTF	TGTGCCAGCAGCACCCGGGACAGCTCTAACTATGGCTACACCTTC
TRBV3-1/TRBV3-2	TRBJ2-1	12	NA	NA	CASSQGTGEQFF	TGTGCCAGCAGCCAAGGAACAGGGGAGCAGTTCTTC
TRBV18	TRBJ1-3	16	NA	NA	CASSPQGNAWGNTIYF	TGTGCCAGCTCACCGCAGGGTAATGCGTGGGGAAACACCATATATTTT
TRBV19	TRBJ2-5	11	NA	NA	CASSTRETQYF	TGTGCCAGTAGTACGCGGGAGACCCAGTACTTC
TRBV7-7	TRBJ2-7	12	NA	few	CASSLTGIEQYF	TGTGCCAGCAGCCTAACAGGGATCGAGCAGTACTTC
TRBV6-2/TRBV6-3	TRBJ2-7	16	TRBD1	NA	CASSFTRGTGHYEQYF	TGTGCCAGCAGTTTCACTCGTGGGACAGGCCATTACGAGCAGTACTTC
TRBV5-3	TRBJ2-4	13	NA	NA	CARSPKAKNIQYF	TGTGCCAGAAGCCCTAAAGCCAAAAACATTCAGTACTTC
TRBV3-1/TRBV3-2	TRBJ2-7	13	TRBD2	NA	CASSQGTSSEQYF	TGTGCCAGCAGCCAAGGGACTAGTTCCGAGCAGTACTTC
TRBV12-3/TRBV12-4	TRBJ1-1	13	NA	many	CASGRSGRGEAFF	TGTGCCAGCGGTCGGAGCGGGCGGGGGGAAGCTTTCTTT
TRBV20-1	TRBJ2-7	10	TRBD1	NA	CSAAGTGQYF	TGCAGTGCTGCCGGGACAGGACAGTACTTC
TRBV7-8	TRBJ2-1	14	TRBD2	few	CASSSGTTYNEQFF	TGTGCCAGCAGCTCCGGGACTACCTACAATGAGCAGTTCTTC
TRBV29-1	TRBJ2-3	17	TRBD2	NA	CSVSAVGGTPRTDTQYF	TGCAGCGTTTCTGCGGTGGGGGGGACCCCCCGCACAGATACGCAGTATTTT
TRBV5-8	TRBJ1-4	11	NA	NA	CASGLHKKLFF	TGTGCCAGCGGTTTACATAAAAAACTGTTTTTT
TRBV5-1	TRBJ2-7	14	TRBD2	NA	CASSGGTSFSEQYF	TGCGCCAGCAGCGGAGGGACTAGTTTCTCCGAGCAGTACTTC
TRBV15	TRBJ1-1	15	NA	NA	CATSRVDRMNTEAFF	TGTGCCACCAGCAGAGTTGACAGGATGAACACTGAAGCTTTCTTT
TRBV19	TRBJ2-3	12	NA	once	CASNRVGDTQYF	TGTGCCAGTAACAGGGTGGGAGATACGCAGTATTTT
TRBV3-1/TRBV3-2	TRBJ2-1	15	TRBD2	NA	CASSLWTSGYNEQFF	TGTGCCAGCAGCCTTTGGACTAGCGGATACAATGAGCAGTTCTTC
TRBV5-4	TRBJ1-1	14	NA	NA	CASSLSTGNTEAFF	TGTGCCAGCAGCTTGAGCACAGGGAACACTGAAGCTTTCTTT
TRBV19	TRBJ1-1	14	NA	NA	CASILGGARTEAFF	TGTGCCAGTATCCTGGGGGGGGCGAGAACTGAAGCTTTCTTT
TRBV2	TRBJ2-1	15	TRBD1	NA	CASNGDRGVYNEQFF	TGTGCCAGCAACGGAGACAGGGGGGTCTACAATGAGCAGTTCTTC
TRBV5-1	TRBJ2-2	16	NA	NA	CASSLGDKVNTGELFF	TGCGCCAGCAGCTTGGGGGACAAGGTGAACACCGGGGAGCTGTTTTTT